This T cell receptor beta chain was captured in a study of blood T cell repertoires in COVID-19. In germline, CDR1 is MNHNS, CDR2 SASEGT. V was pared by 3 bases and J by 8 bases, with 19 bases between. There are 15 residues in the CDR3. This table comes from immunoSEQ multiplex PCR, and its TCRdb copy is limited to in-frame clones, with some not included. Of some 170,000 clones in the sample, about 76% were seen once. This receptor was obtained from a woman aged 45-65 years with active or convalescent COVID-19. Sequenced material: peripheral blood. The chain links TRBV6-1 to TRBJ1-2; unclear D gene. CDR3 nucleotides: TGTGCCAGCAGTGAGTTCGTGGGTAGGGAGGACGGCTACACCTTC. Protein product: CASSEFVGREDGYTF.